This entry concerns a single T cell receptor beta chain. The data were taken from a study of blood T cell repertoires in COVID-19. For the study at large: There were acute and convalescent COVID-19 samples, and they came from the United States, Italy and Spain. Sources were T cells, B-cell-depleted T cells, or PBMCs; the material itself was cDNA or gDNA.

Authors' processing steps: Researchers report that nucleated cell counts were estimated from reference gene primer amplification. Some clones are missing from TCRdb's copy, which holds only in-frame ones; the method was immunoSEQ multiplex PCR. The V and J calls and clone size come from that table; D and trimming were worked out from the DNA. The data hold some 180,000 clones, with about 86% observed a single time. The clonotype comes from a man aged 70 or older with active or convalescent COVID-19. The material sequenced was peripheral blood.

CDR3 DNA sequence: TGTGCCAGCAGCTCACTCGGGACAGTGAGCAATCAGCCCCAGCATTTT. The encoded protein is CASSSLGTVSNQPQHF. This chain uses TRBV7-2 with TRBJ1-5; 7 bases agree with TRBD1. CDR3 size: 16 residues. The germline CDR1 and CDR2 sequences are SGHTA and FQGNSA. V dropped 4 bases and J dropped 1; count of bases not matched to a gene: 7.